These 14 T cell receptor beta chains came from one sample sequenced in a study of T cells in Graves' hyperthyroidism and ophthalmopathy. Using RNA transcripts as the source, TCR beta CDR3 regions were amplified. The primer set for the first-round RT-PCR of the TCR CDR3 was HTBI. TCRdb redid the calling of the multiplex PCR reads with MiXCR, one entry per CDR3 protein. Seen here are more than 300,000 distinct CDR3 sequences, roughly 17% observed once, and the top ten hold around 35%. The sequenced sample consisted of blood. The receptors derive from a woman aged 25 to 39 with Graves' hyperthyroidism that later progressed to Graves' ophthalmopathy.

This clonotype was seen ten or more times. CDR3 sequence reads: CASSSEGLYAFF. CDR3 nucleotide sequence: TGTGCCAGCAGTTCCGAAGGGCTTTATGCTTTCTTT. The chain couples TRBV12-3 or TRBV12-4 to TRBJ1-1; D is unclear. The CDR3 spans 12 residues. Trimming took 4 bases from V and 11 from J, leaving 14 bases between them.

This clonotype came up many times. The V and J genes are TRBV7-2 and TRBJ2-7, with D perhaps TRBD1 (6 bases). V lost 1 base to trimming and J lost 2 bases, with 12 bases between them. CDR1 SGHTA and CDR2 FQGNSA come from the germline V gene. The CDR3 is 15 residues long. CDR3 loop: CASSLVGTPAYEQYF. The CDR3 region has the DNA TGTGCCAGCAGCTTAGTTGGGACACCAGCCTACGAGCAGTACTTC.

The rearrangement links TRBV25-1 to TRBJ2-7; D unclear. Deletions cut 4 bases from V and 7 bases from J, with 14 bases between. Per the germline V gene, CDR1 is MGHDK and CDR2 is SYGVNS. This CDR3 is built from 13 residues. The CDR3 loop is CASSVRDSREQYF. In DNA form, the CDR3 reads TGTGCCAGCAGTGTTAGGGATTCGAGGGAGCAGTACTTC.

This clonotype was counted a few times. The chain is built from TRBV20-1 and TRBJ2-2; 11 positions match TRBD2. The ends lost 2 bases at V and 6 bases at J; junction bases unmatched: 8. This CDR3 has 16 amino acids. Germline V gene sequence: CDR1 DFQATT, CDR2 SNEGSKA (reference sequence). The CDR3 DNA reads TGCAGTGCTAGACCCACTAGCGGGGGACACCCCGGGGAGCTGTTTTTT. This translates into CSARPTSGGHPGELFF.

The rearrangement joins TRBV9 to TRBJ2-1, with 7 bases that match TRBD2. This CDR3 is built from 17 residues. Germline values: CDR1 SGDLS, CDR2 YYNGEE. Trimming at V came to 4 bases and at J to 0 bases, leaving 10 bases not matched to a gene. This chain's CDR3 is CASSQNVGGSSYNEQFF. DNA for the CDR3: TGTGCCAGCAGCCAAAATGTAGGCGGGAGCTCCTACAATGAGCAGTTCTTC.

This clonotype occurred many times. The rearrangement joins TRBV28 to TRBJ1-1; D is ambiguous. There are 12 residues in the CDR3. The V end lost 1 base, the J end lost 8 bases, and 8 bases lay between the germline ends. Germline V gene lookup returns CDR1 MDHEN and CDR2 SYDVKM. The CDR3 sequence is CASSLLGAEAFF. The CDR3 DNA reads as TGTGCCAGCAGTTTATTAGGTGCCGAAGCTTTCTTT.

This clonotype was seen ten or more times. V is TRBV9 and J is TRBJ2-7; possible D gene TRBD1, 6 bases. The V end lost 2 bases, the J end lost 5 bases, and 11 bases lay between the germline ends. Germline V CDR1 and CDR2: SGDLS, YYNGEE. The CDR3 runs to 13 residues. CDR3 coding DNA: TGTGCCAGCAGCGTGGGGGACATGAACGAGCAGTACTTC. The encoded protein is CASSVGDMNEQYF.

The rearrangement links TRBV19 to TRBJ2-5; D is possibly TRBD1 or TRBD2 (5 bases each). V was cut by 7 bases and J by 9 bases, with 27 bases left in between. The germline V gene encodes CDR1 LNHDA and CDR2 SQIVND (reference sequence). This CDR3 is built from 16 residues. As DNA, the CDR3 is TGTGCCAGTACCCCCGGAGGACACCCCGGGTCAGCGCCCCAGTACTTC. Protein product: CASTPGGHPGSAPQYF.

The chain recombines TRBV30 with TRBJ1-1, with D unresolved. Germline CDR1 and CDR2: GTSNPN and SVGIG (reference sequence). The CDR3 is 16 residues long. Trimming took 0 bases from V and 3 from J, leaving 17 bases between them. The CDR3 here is CAWSVSSWTRDTEAFF. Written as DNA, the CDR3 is TGTGCCTGGAGTGTAAGTTCTTGGACGAGGGACACTGAAGCTTTCTTT.

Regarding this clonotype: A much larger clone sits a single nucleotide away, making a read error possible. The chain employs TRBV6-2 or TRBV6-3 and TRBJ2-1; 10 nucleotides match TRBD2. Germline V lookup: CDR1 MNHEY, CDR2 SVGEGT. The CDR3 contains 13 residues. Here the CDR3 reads CATRTSGDNKQFF. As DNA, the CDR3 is TGTGCCACCCGGACTAGCGGAGACAATAAGCAGTTCTTC.

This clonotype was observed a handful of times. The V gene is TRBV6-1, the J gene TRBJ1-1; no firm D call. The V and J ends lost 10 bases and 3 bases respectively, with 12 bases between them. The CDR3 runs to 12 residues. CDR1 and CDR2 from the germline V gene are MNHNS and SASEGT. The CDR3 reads CATAQPYTEAFF. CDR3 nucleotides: TGTGCCACCGCACAGCCGTACACTGAAGCTTTCTTT.

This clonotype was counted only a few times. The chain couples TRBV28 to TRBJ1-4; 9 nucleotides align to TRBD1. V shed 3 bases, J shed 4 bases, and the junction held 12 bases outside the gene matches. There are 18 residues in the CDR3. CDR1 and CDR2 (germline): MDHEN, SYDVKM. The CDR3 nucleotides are TGTGCCAGCAGTTTGCCTCCAACCGGGACAGGGATTAATGAAAAACTGTTTTTT. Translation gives CASSLPPTGTGINEKLFF.

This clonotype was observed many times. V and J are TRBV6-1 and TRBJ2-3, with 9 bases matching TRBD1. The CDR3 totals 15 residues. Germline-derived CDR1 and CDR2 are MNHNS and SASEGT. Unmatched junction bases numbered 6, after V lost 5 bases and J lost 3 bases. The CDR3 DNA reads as TGTGCCAGCAGTACTCAGGACAGGGGAACAGATACGCAGTATTTT. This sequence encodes CASSTQDRGTDTQYF.

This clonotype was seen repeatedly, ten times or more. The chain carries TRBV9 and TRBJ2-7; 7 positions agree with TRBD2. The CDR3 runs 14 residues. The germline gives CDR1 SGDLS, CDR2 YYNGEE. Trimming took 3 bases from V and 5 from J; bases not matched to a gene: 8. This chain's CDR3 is CASSADPGGDEQYF. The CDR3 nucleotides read TGTGCCAGCAGCGCCGACCCGGGGGGAGACGAGCAGTACTTC. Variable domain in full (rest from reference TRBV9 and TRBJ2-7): DSGVTQTPKHLITATGQRVTLRCSPRSGDLSVYWYQQSLDQGLQFLIQYYNGEERAKGNILERFSAQQFPDLHSELNLSSLELGDSALYFCASSADPGGDEQYFGPGTRLTVT.